The present T cell receptor beta chain was sequenced within a study of T cells after yellow fever vaccination. Overall study results and limits: It was a small share of clonotypes that appeared in both CD4 and CD8 compartments. The booster saw the reappearance of most primary-vaccination clones (around 96% CD4, around 90% CD8). Abundant clonotypes from the bulk population could contaminate FACS-sorted repertoires.

Trimming took 3 bases from V and 4 from J; bases not matched to a gene: 15. The CDR3 length is 18 residues. CDR1 MDHEN and CDR2 SYDVKM come from the germline V gene. There are many counts of this clonotype. Its antigen is not known. They built TCR cDNA with 5'RACE template switching, a step that put in a universal primer site and UMIs. One entry per CDR3 protein, called by TCRdb with MiXCR from the 5' RACE reads. The repertoire holds approximately 32,000 distinct CDR3 sequences, with roughly 4.5% as singletons. The sequenced sample was CD8+ T cells sorted from PBMCs, obtained 5 days after the yellow fever booster vaccination. The TCR was taken from a young man who received the YFV17D yellow fever vaccine. The rearrangement uses TRBV28 and TRBJ2-1, with 7 bases identical to TRBD1. The CDR3 nucleotides read TGTGCCAGCAGTTTGGTTGAAACCTGGGACAGTAGGTACAATGAGCAGTTCTTC. The encoded protein is CASSLVETWDSRYNEQFF. Full variable domain (outside the CDR3, taken from reference TRBV28 and TRBJ2-1): DVKVTQSSRYLVKRTGEKVFLECVQDMDHENMFWYRQDPGLGLRLIYFSYDVKMKEKGDIPEGYSVSREKKERFSLILESASTNQTSMYLCASSLVETWDSRYNEQFFGPGTRLTVL.